One T cell receptor beta chain is described in this entry. What it binds is not known. Clones were read by immunoSEQ multiplex PCR, and TCRdb kept only the in-frame ones, dropping some. The sample shows some 190,000 clones, roughly nine tenths of them seen only once. This specimen comes from a study of Ad26.COV2.S vaccination and SARS-CoV-2 variants. Broader study findings: Analyses that measured TCR breadth and depth may have underestimated total T cell responses. Reported post-vaccination CD8+ and CD4+ T cell responses to spike showed substantial breadth. Placebo and vaccine recipients had non-spike TCR breadth that was similar. Placebo recipients trailed vaccine recipients in spike-specific TCR breadth.

V lost 1 base to trimming and J lost 3 bases; unmatched junction nucleotides: 6. The germline V gene encodes CDR1 SGHRS and CDR2 YFSETQ. This CDR3 is built from 17 residues. The source is a human donor who had recovered from COVID-19. The specimen comprised peripheral blood, sampled after recovery from COVID-19. The rearrangement links TRBV5-1 to TRBJ1-4, with 10 bases aligning to TRBD1. The CDR3 loop is CASSLNGQGVANEKLFF. The CDR3 nucleotides read TGCGCCAGCAGCTTGAACGGACAGGGGGTTGCTAATGAAAAACTGTTTTTT. Looking up the rest from reference TRBV5-1 and TRBJ1-4 gives the full variable domain: KAGVTQTPRYLIKTRGQQVTLSCSPISGHRSVSWYQQTPGQGLQFLFEYFSETQRNKGNFPGRFSGRQFSNSRSEMNVSTLELGDSALYLCASSLNGQGVANEKLFFGSGTQLSVL.